The clone carrying this T cell receptor (beta chain) was seen once. Its antigen is still unknown. Profiled with immunoSEQ multiplex PCR; TCRdb holds only in-frame clones, not every one. This sample has 140,000 to 150,000 clones, with approximately 90% found just once. The CDR3 spans 15 residues. The germline V gene encodes CDR1 SGHRS and CDR2 YFSETQ. The V end was cut by 0 bases, the J end by 1 base, with 8 bases between. The data are from a study of T cell responses to AZD1222 COVID-19 vaccine. Study-level findings and limits: Donors were mostly white British, more females; clonal diversity possibly underestimated. None of the repertoires were sampled until the peak T cell response had passed.

The genes are TRBV5-1 and TRBJ1-5; D is unclear. The clonotype was recovered from an adult in good health. The source material was peripheral blood, sampled on day 0 of AZD1222 vaccination. This chain's CDR3 is CASSLGVDSNQPQHF. Here the CDR3 DNA reads TGCGCCAGCAGCTTGGGGGTCGACAGCAATCAGCCCCAGCATTTT.